This T cell receptor beta chain was retrieved from a study of T cells in Graves' hyperthyroidism and ophthalmopathy. Turning to this clonotype: Its antigen is not identified. With a much larger clone just one base away, this may be a read error.

Germline CDR1 and CDR2: DFQATT and SNEGSKA (reference sequence). The CDR3 sequence is 16 residues long. Exclusion criteria comprised uncontrolled infection, other autoimmune disease, pregnancy or lactation. The investigators amplified TCR beta CDR3 regions from RNA transcripts. TCR CDR3 underwent first-round RT-PCR with the HTBI primer set. MiXCR, run by TCRdb on the multiplex PCR reads, gives a single entry per CDR3 protein. The table includes about 510,000 distinct CDR3 sequences, about 15% detected once. Study-wide results and limits: Most thyroid clonotypes with frequency above 0.001 were detected in blood.

Sequencing input: blood. The genes are TRBV20-1 and TRBJ2-7, with 8 bases matching TRBD1. The last part of the DNA fits TRBJ2-1 better; the J call may be wrong. This clonotype was sampled from a middle-aged woman with Graves' hyperthyroidism. The CDR3: CSAILSRDRPFYEQFF. In DNA, the CDR3 is TGCAGTGCCATCCTTAGCCGGGACAGGCCCTTTTACGAGCAGTTCTTC.